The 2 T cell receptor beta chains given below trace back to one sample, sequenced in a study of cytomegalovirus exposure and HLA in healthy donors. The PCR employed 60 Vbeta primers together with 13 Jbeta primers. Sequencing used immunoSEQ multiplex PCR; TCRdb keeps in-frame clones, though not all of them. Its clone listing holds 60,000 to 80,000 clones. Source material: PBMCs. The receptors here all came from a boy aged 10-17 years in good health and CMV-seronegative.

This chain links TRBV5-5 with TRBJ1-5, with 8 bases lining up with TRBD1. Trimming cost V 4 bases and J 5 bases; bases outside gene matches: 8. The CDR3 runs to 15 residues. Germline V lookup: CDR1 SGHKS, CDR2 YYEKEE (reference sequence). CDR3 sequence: CASSPQTGEYQPQHF. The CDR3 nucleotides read TGTGCCAGCAGCCCCCAGACAGGGGAGTATCAGCCCCAGCATTTT.

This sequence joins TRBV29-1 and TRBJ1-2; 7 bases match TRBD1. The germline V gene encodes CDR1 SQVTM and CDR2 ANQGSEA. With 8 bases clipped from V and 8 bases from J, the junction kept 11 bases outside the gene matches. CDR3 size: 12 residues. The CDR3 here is CSMTGMSGGYTF. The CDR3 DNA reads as TGCAGCATGACAGGGATGTCGGGGGGCTACACCTTC.